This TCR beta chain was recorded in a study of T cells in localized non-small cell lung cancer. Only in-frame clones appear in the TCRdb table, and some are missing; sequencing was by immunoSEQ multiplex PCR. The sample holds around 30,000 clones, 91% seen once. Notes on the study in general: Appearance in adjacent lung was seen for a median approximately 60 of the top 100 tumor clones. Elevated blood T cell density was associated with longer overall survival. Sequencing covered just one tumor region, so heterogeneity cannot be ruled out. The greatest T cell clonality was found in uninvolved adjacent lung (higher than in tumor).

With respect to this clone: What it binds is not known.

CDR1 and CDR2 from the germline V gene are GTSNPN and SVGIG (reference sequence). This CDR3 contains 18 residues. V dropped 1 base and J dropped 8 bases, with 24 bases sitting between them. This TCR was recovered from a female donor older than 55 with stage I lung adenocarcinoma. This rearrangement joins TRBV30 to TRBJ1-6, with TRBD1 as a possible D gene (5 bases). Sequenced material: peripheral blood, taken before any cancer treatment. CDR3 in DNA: TGTGCCTGGAGTGGTTTTTTGGGGACGTCCCACGTCGATTCACCCCTCCACTTT. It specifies CAWSGFLGTSHVDSPLHF.